This is a list of T cell receptor beta chains from one sample in a study of CD8 T cells in Susac syndrome. TCRdb redid the calling of the immunoSEQ multiplex PCR reads with MiXCR, one entry per CDR3 protein. The sample includes roughly 88,000 distinct CDR3 sequences, roughly 95% of them seen just once. Sequencing input: CD8+ T cells from PBMCs. Source of these receptors: a human donor with Susac syndrome. The CDR3 runs from the conserved cysteine through the conserved F or W. D genes are given only for firm matches. The size field is filled for only some rows; it gives once, few, many or a size class.

V gene,J gene,clone size,D gene,CDR3 protein,CDR3 DNA
TRBV5-4,TRBJ2-5,once,TRBD1,CASSLDRASETQYF,TGTGCCAGCAGTCTGGACAGGGCCAGTGAGACCCAGTACTTC
TRBV14,TRBJ2-3,.,TRBD2,CASRREGTDTQYF,TGTGCCAGCAGACGGGAGGGCACAGATACGCAGTATTTT
TRBV2,TRBJ1-2,.,.,CATPPGTDYGYTF,TGTGCCACCCCCCCCGGGACGGACTATGGCTACACCTTC
TRBV28,TRBJ2-1,.,.,CASRNNGNEQFF,TGTGCCAGCAGAAACAACGGCAATGAGCAGTTCTTC
TRBV15,TRBJ2-1,.,TRBD2,CATSREPPTSGLNEQFF,TGTGCCACCAGCAGAGAACCGCCGACTAGCGGCCTCAATGAGCAGTTCTTC
TRBV10-3,TRBJ2-7,.,.,CAISEATYEQYF,TGTGCCATCAGTGAGGCTACCTACGAGCAGTACTTC
TRBV5-1,TRBJ2-7,.,.,CASSSRESSYEQYF,TGCGCCAGCAGCTCCCGGGAAAGCTCCTACGAGCAGTACTTC
TRBV11-2,TRBJ2-1,.,.,CASSYGRDNNEQFF,TGTGCCAGCAGTTACGGGCGGGATAACAATGAGCAGTTCTTC
TRBV20-1,TRBJ2-1,.,.,CSASSLTRSSSYNEQFF,TGCAGTGCTAGTTCCCTAACACGATCGAGCTCCTACAATGAGCAGTTCTTC
TRBV7-8,TRBJ2-3,.,TRBD2,CASSPHYLGLAELGVADTQYF,TGTGCCAGCAGCCCTCACTACTTGGGACTAGCGGAACTGGGGGTAGCAGATACGCAGTATTTT
TRBV18,TRBJ1-2,.,.,CASSRQGGYTF,TGTGCCAGCTCACGACAAGGTGGCTACACCTTC
TRBV18,TRBJ2-3,.,.,CASSPPTPLSTDTQYF,TGTGCCAGCTCACCCCCCACTCCGCTGAGCACAGATACGCAGTATTTT
TRBV20-1,TRBJ1-2,.,TRBD1,CRGEVGGSGYTF,TGCAGGGGGGAGGTAGGGGGCAGTGGCTACACCTTC
TRBV29-1,TRBJ1-2,.,.,CSVEGQGPQVDYGYTF,TGCAGCGTTGAGGGCCAGGGGCCGCAGGTGGACTATGGCTACACCTTC
TRBV27,TRBJ2-3,.,.,CASSLRPGTDTQYF,TGTGCCAGCAGTTTAAGACCAGGCACAGATACGCAGTATTTT
TRBV7-3,TRBJ2-3,once,TRBD2,CASSLAGEEDTQYF,TGTGCCAGCAGCCTAGCGGGAGAAGAGGATACGCAGTATTTT
TRBV5-1,TRBJ2-7,.,.,CASSEELNEQYF,TGCGCCAGCAGCGAGGAGCTCAACGAGCAGTACTTC
TRBV30,TRBJ2-1,once,TRBD2,CAWTPSGGEQFF,TGTGCCTGGACACCAAGCGGGGGTGAGCAGTTCTTC
TRBV19,TRBJ1-2,.,.,CASQSRGNYGYTF,TGTGCCAGCCAATCCAGGGGTAACTATGGCTACACCTTC
TRBV4-3,TRBJ2-1,.,TRBD2,CASSQDSAAGGPYNEQFF,TGCGCCAGCAGCCAAGATTCGGCAGCGGGAGGGCCCTACAATGAGCAGTTCTTC
TRBV30,TRBJ2-1,.,TRBD1,CAFDRAGYNEQFF,TGTGCCTTCGACAGGGCAGGCTACAATGAGCAGTTCTTC
TRBV29-1,TRBJ2-1,.,.,CSLDGASSYNEQFF,TGCAGTCTGGACGGGGCCAGCTCCTACAATGAGCAGTTCTTC
TRBV27,TRBJ1-2,.,.,CASSFGTGNYGYTF,TGTGCCAGCAGTTTCGGGACCGGGAACTATGGCTACACCTTC
TRBV20-1,TRBJ1-1,once,.,CSANTWGTGSNTEAFF,TGCAGTGCCAACACTTGGGGGACGGGGTCGAACACTGAAGCTTTCTTT
TRBV29-1,TRBJ2-7,.,TRBD2,CSVEYGGTSGQYEQYF,TGCAGCGTTGAATATGGGGGGACTAGCGGCCAATACGAGCAGTACTTC